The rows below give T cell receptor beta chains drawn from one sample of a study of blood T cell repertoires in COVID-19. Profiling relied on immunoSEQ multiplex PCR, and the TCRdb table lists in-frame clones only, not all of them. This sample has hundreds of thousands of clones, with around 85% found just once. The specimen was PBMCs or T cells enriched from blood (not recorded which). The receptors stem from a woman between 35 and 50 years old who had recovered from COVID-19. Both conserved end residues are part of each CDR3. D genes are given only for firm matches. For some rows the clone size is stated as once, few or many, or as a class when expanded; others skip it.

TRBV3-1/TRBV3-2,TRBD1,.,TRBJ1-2,CASSQALGGASGYTF,TGTGCCAGCAGCCAAGCGTTAGGGGGCGCGAGTGGCTACACCTTC
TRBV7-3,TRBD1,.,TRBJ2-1,CASSTGTGSNEQFF,TGTGCCAGCAGCACCGGGACAGGGAGCAATGAGCAGTTCTTC
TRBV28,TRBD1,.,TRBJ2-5,CASSFRTGRETQYF,TGTGCCAGCAGTTTCCGGACAGGGAGAGAGACCCAGTACTTC
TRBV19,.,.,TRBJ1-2,CASSIGGGGGYTF,TGTGCCAGTAGTATAGGAGGAGGTGGTGGCTACACCTTC
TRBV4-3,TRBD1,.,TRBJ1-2,CASSQRSGRGLGNYGYTF,TGCGCCAGCAGCCAAAGATCTGGCAGGGGGCTGGGGAACTATGGCTACACCTTC
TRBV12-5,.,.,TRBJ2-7,CASRTVEQYF,TGTGCTAGTAGAACAGTCGAGCAGTACTTC
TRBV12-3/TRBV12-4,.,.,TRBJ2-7,CASSFRGRYEQYF,TGTGCCAGCAGTTTTCGCGGAAGATACGAGCAGTACTTC
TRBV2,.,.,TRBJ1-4,CASSVDSNYEKLFF,TGTGCCAGCAGTGTGGACAGCAATTATGAAAAACTGTTTTTT
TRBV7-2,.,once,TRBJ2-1,CASSPRREQFF,TGTGCCAGCAGCCCCCGGAGGGAGCAGTTCTTC
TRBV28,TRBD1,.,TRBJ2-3,CATRTGATDTQYF,TGTGCCACCAGGACAGGGGCCACAGATACGCAGTATTTT
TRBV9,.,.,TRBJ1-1,CASSPWTGVNTEAFF,TGTGCCAGCAGCCCGTGGACCGGGGTGAACACTGAAGCTTTCTTT
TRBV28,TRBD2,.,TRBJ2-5,CASSSPGLAGVLIGTQYF,TGTGCCAGCAGCTCTCCGGGACTAGCGGGAGTCCTGATTGGGACCCAGTACTTC
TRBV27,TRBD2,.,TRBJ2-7,CASSLSGGTTLYEQYF,TGTGCCAGCAGTTTATCGGGGGGGACTACACTCTACGAGCAGTACTTC
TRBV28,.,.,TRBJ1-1,CASSPAGKAFF,TGTGCCAGCAGCCCTGCAGGGAAAGCTTTCTTT
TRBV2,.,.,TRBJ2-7,CASSPTRGDEQYF,TGTGCCAGCAGTCCCACCCGGGGAGACGAGCAGTACTTC
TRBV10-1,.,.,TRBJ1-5,CASSEYREFDQPQHF,TGCGCCAGCAGTGAATACAGGGAATTCGATCAGCCCCAGCATTTT